What follows is one T cell receptor (beta chain) and its context. Antigen: not known. The data derive from a study of graft-versus-host responses after intestinal transplantation. Overall study context: Isolated intestinal, liver-intestinal, or multivisceral transplants were what recipients had. All recipients got anti-thymocyte globulin induction, then tacrolimus and steroids for 2 to 4 years.

Trimming took off 2 bases at V and 8 bases at J, with 15 bases between the two ends. The CDR3 is 15 residues long. Germline V gene lookup returns CDR1 MGHRA and CDR2 YSYEKL. Sequenced by immunoSEQ multiplex PCR; TCRdb stores in-frame clones only, minus some. The table lists tens of thousands of clones, 94% of them singletons. The TCR sequence derives from a human donor who was the organ donor for an intestinal transplant. V and J are TRBV4-1 and TRBJ1-4, with a tentative D call TRBD1 (6 bases). The sample was unstimulated CD4+ T cells sorted from spleen or lymph node cells, taken before transplant. CDR3 in amino acids: CASSQFDRSYEKLFF. The CDR3 DNA reads TGCGCCAGCAGCCAATTCGACAGGTCATACGAAAAACTGTTTTTT.